This T cell receptor (beta chain) was captured by sequencing in a study of human thymus T cells. The data were produced by immunoSEQ multiplex PCR, yet TCRdb's version contains in-frame clones alone and is incomplete. The repertoire consists of some 46,000 clones, with approximately 95% occurring once and the leading ten covering over 0.15%. Germline V CDR1 and CDR2: MNHNS, SASEGT. After removal of 6 bases from V and 2 bases from J, the junction contained 4 bases not matched to a gene. This CDR3 is 14 amino acids long. Healthy Finnish infants undergoing corrective surgery for congenital heart defects were the donors. Half of the eight donors gave 0.5-1 mL blood during surgery. All available leukocytes, rather than a set cell count, yielded the blood DNA.

The source of this sequence is a girl in the first two years of life with a congenital heart defect but otherwise immunologically healthy. Sequencing used blood. J is TRBJ2-5 and V is TRBV6-1; 9 nucleotides line up with TRBD1. CDR3 coding DNA: TGTGCCAGCAGGGGTGACAGGGGGCAAGAGACCCAGTACTTC. This gives the protein CASRGDRGQETQYF.